This T cell receptor (beta chain) appears in the sequencing data of a study of regulatory and conventional T cells in RAG deficiency. General observations from the study: Shannon entropy was markedly lower and Simpson indices higher in RAG-deficient patients than control T-cell subsets. Omenn patients showed >90% Treg-Tconv overlap and shorter CDR3 lengths.

About this clone itself: Its antigen is unidentified.

This table comes from immunoSEQ multiplex PCR, and its TCRdb copy is limited to in-frame clones, with some not included. This table holds fewer than 20,000 clones, approximately 90% found once. Deletions cut 7 bases from V and 13 bases from J, with 22 bases between. The CDR3 runs to 13 residues. Germline V gene data show CDR1 as MNHNS and CDR2 as SASEGT. The sorted regulatory T cells were CD4+, CD25-high and CD127-low, with genomic DNA sequenced. These same data were also listed under a study on regulatory T cells. This second study notes: Amplification used 52 TRBV primers and 13 TRBJ primers. Skewed V and J usage and few unique V-J pairs marked patient repertoires, most in Tregs.

The source material was Tregs sorted from blood. This chain links TRBV6-1 with TRBJ2-5, with D possibly TRBD2 on 6 matching bases. This TCR derives from a human donor in good health. The CDR3: CASNYRGTEAWYF. CDR3 sequence (DNA): TGTGCCAGCAACTACCGCGGGACCGAGGCATGGTACTTC.